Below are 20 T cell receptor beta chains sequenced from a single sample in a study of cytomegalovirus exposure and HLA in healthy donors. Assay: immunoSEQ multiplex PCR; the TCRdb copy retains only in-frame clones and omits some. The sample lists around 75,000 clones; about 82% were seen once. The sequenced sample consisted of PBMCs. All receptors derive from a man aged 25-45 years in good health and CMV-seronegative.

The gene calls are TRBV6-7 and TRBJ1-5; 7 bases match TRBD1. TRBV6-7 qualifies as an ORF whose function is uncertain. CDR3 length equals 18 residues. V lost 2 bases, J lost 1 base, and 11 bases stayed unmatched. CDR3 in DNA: TGTGCCAGCAGTTACCCGTCGGGCCCGGGACAGAGCAATCAGCCCCAGCATTTT. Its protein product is CASSYPSGPGQSNQPQHF.

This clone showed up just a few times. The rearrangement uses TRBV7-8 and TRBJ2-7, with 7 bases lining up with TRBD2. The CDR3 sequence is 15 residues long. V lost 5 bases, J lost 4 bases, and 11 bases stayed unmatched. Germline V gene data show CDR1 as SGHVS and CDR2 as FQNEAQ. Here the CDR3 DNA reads TGTGCCAGCAGCCGTGGGGGACTACCTACTTACGAGCAGTACGTC. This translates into CASSRGGLPTYEQYV.

CDR3 bases: TGTGCCAGCTCCCAAAGGGGGGGCACCGGCAATCAGCCCCAGCATTTT. It encodes CASSQRGGTGNQPQHF. The chain uses TRBV18 and TRBJ1-5; a possible D gene is TRBD1 (6 bases). This CDR3 is built from 16 residues. Per the germline V gene, CDR1 is KGHSH and CDR2 is LQKENI. The V and J ends lost 6 bases and 2 bases respectively, with 17 bases between them.

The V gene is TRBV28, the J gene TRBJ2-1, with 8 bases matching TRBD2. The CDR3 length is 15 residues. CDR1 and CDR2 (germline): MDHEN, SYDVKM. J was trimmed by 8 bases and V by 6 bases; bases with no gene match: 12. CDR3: CASSPYYGGAYEQFF. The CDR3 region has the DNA TGTGCCAGCAGCCCTTACTACGGGGGGGCCTATGAGCAGTTCTTC.

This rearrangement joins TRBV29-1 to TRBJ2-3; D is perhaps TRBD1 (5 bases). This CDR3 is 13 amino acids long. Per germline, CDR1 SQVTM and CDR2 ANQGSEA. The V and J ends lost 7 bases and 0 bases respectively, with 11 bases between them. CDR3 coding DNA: TGCAGCGCCGTGGGGCGGAGCACAGATACGCAGTATTTT. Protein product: CSAVGRSTDTQYF.

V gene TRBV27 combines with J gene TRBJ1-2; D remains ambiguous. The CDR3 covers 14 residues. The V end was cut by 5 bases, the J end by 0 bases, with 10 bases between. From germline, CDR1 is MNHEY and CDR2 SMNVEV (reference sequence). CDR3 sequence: CASSLIGSNYGYTF. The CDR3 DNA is TGTGCCAGCAGTCTAATCGGTTCTAACTATGGCTACACCTTC.

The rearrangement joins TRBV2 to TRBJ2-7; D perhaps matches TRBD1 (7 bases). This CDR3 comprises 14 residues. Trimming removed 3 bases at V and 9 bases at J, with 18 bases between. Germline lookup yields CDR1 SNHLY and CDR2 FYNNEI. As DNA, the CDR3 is TGTGCCAGCAGTGACCCGGGACAGCGTAGCGGGCAGTACTTC. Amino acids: CASSDPGQRSGQYF.

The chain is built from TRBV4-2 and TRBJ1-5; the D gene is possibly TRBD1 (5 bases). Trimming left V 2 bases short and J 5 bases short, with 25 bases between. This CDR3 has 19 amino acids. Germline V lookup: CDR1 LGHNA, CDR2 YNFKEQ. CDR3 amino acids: CASSQFIQGEGRVDQPQHF. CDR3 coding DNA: TGTGCCAGCAGCCAATTTATCCAGGGAGAGGGGAGGGTGGATCAGCCCCAGCATTTT.

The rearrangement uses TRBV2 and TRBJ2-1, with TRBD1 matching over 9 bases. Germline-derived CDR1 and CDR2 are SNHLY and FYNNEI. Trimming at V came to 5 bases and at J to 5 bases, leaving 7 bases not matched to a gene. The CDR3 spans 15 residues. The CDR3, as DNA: TGTGCCAGCAGTATACAGGGGGCGCGCGACAATGAGCAGTTCTTC. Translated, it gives CASSIQGARDNEQFF.

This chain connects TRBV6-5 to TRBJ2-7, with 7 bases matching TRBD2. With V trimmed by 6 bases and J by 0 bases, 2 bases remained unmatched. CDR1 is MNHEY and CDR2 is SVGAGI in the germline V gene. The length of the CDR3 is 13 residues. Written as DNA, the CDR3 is TGTGCCAGCAGGCGGGGGAGCTCCTACGAGCAGTACGTC. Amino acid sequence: CASRRGSSYEQYV.

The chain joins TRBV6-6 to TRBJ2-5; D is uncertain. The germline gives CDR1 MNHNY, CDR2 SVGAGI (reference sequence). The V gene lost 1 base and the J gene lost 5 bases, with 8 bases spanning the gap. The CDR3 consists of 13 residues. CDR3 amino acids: CASSYLARETQYF. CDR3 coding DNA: TGTGCCAGCAGTTACTTGGCCAGGGAGACCCAGTACTTC.

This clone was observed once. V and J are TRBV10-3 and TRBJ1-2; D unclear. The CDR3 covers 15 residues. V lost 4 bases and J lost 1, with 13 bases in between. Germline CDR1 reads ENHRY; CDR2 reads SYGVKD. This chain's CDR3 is CAISGTEVRNYGYTF. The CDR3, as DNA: TGTGCCATCAGTGGCACTGAGGTACGTAACTATGGCTACACCTTC.

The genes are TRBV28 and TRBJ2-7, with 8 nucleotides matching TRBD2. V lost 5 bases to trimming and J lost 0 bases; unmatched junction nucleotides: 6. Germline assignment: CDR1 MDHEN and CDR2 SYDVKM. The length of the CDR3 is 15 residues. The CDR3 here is CASSTLAVSSYEQYF. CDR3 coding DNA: TGTGCCAGCAGTACACTAGCGGTGAGCTCCTACGAGCAGTACTTC.

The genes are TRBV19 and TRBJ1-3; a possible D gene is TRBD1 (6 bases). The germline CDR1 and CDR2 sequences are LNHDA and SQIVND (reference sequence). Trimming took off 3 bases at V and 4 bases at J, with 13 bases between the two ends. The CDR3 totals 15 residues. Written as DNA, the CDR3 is TGTGCCAGTAGTATTGGTTGGGACACAGGAAACACCATATATTTT. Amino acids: CASSIGWDTGNTIYF.

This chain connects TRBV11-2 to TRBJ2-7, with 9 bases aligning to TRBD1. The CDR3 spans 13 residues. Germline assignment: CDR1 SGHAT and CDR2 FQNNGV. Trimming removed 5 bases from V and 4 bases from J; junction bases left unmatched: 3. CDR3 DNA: TGTGCCAGCAGCCTTGGGACAGGGTACGAGCAGTACTTC. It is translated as CASSLGTGYEQYF. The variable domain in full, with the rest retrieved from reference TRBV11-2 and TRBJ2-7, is EAGVAQSPRYKIIEKRQSVAFWCNPISGHATLYWYQQILGQGPKLLIQFQNNGVVDDSQLPKDRFSAERLKGVDSTLKIQPAKLEDSAVYLCASSLGTGYEQYFGPGTRLTVT.

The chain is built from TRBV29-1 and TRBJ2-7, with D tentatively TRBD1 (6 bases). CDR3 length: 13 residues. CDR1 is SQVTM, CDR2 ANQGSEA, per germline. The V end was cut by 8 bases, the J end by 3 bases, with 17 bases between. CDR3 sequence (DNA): TGCAGCTTCAGGGGTCGGCGATACTACGAGCAGTACTTC. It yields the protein CSFRGRRYYEQYF.

The CDR3 protein is CASSQRDRASNQPQHF. CDR3 bases: TGCGCCAGCAGCCAAAGAGACAGGGCTAGCAATCAGCCCCAGCATTTT. The J gene is TRBJ1-5, the V gene TRBV4-1; 7 bases align to TRBD1. The germline CDR1 and CDR2 sequences are MGHRA and YSYEKL. Trimming cost V 2 bases and J 0 bases; bases outside gene matches: 4. This CDR3 is 16 amino acids long.

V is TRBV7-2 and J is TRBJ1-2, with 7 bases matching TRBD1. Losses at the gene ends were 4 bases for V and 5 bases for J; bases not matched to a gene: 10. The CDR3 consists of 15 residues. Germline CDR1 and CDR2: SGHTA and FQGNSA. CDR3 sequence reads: CASSSPGDSLYGYTF. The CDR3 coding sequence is TGTGCCAGCAGCTCCCCCGGGGACAGCTTATATGGCTACACCTTC.

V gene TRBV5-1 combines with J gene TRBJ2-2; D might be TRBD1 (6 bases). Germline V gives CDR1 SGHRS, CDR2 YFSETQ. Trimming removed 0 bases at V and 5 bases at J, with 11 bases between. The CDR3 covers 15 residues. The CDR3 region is CASSLVGGATGELFF. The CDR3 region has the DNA TGCGCCAGCAGCTTGGTTGGGGGCGCGACCGGGGAGCTGTTTTTT. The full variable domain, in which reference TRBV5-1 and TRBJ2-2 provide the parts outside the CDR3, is KAGVTQTPRYLIKTRGQQVTLSCSPISGHRSVSWYQQTPGQGLQFLFEYFSETQRNKGNFPGRFSGRQFSNSRSEMNVSTLELGDSALYLCASSLVGGATGELFFGEGSRLTVL.

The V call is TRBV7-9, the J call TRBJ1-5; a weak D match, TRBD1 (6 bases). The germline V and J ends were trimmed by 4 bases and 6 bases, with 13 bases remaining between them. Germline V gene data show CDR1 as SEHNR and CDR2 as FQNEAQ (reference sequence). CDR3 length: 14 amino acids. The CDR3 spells CASSSSLQGQPQHF. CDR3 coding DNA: TGTGCCAGCAGCTCCAGCCTACAGGGTCAGCCCCAGCATTTT. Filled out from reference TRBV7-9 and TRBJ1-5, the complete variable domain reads DTGVSQNPRHKITKRGQNVTFRCDPISEHNRLYWYRQTLGQGPEFLTYFQNEAQLEKSRLLSDRFSAERPKGSFSTLEIQRTEQGDSAMYLCASSSSLQGQPQHFGDGTRLSIL.